The 20 T cell receptor beta chains below all came from one sample that was sequenced in a study of T cells in Graves' hyperthyroidism and ophthalmopathy. Amplification of TCR beta CDR3 regions was performed using RNA transcripts as template. First-round RT-PCR with HTBI primers amplified the TCR CDR3 region. TCRdb ran MiXCR on the multiplex PCR reads and lists one entry per CDR3 protein. The sample holds around 400,000 distinct CDR3 sequences, less than 15% seen once. What was sequenced was blood. These receptors originate from a woman under 30 with Graves' hyperthyroidism.

This clonotype occurred a few times. A read error may explain this, as a much larger clone is one base away. The chain joins TRBV3-1 to TRBJ2-7; D tentatively fits TRBD1 or TRBD2 (5 bases each). CDR1 and CDR2 from the germline V gene are LGHDT and YNNKEL (reference sequence). CDR3 length: 15 amino acids. In DNA, the CDR3 is TGTGCCGGCAGCACTTCGGCAGGGAGCAGGAACGAGCAGTACTTC. Translation gives CAGSTSAGSRNEQYF.

This clonotype was seen a few times. This chain joins TRBV2 and TRBJ1-5, with TRBD1 identical over 10 bases. The ends lost 6 bases at V and 5 bases at J; junction bases unmatched: 10. This CDR3 is built from 16 residues. CDR1 is SNHLY, CDR2 FYNNEI, per germline. The CDR3 here is CASRISGTGVDQPQHF. Written as DNA, the CDR3 is TGTGCCAGCAGAATAAGCGGGACAGGGGTCGATCAGCCCCAGCATTTT. The full variable domain, with the rest looked up from reference TRBV2 and TRBJ1-5, is EPEVTQTPSHQVTQMGQEVILRCVPISNHLYFYWYRQILGQKVEFLVSFYNNEISEKSEIFDDQFSVERPDGSNFTLKIRSTKLEDSAMYFCASRISGTGVDQPQHFGDGTRLSIL.

This clonotype has at least ten counts. The CDR3 sequence is CASSYSGAPSNTGELFF. CDR3 bases: TGTGCCAGCAGTTATTCAGGGGCCCCGTCGAACACCGGGGAGCTGTTTTTT. The chain uses TRBV27 and TRBJ2-2; perhaps TRBD1 as D (6 bases). Germline V lookup: CDR1 MNHEY, CDR2 SMNVEV (reference sequence). The germline V and J ends were trimmed by 4 bases and 0 bases, with 15 bases remaining between them. The CDR3 covers 17 residues.

In its sample, this clonotype was seen many times. This chain links TRBV7-9 with TRBJ1-2, with D tentatively TRBD1 (6 bases). The V gene lost 6 bases and the J gene lost 7 bases, with 18 bases spanning the gap. Germline lookup yields CDR1 SEHNR and CDR2 FQNEAQ (reference sequence). The CDR3 sequence is 14 residues long. The CDR3 here is CASRFEGDLSGYTF. DNA for the CDR3: TGTGCCAGCAGATTTGAGGGGGACCTTAGTGGCTACACCTTC.

At least ten counts were recorded for this clonotype. V and J are TRBV28 and TRBJ1-5; D possibly corresponds to TRBD1 (5 bases). CDR3 length equals 18 residues. The V end lost 7 bases, the J end lost 0 bases, and 22 bases lay between the germline ends. Per germline, CDR1 MDHEN and CDR2 SYDVKM. CDR3 DNA: TGTGCCAGCACTTTCCGGAGGGACGGCTCTTATAGCAATCAGCCCCAGCATTTT. Encoded protein: CASTFRRDGSYSNQPQHF.

This clonotype was counted many times. The rearrangement links TRBV7-8 to TRBJ2-1; D may be TRBD2 (6 bases). Per germline, CDR1 SGHVS and CDR2 FQNEAQ. Trimming took off 5 bases at V and 9 bases at J, with 20 bases between the two ends. The CDR3 runs to 15 residues. This CDR3 is CASSPREGGYIEQFF. The CDR3 DNA reads TGTGCCAGCAGCCCCCGCGAGGGAGGATATATTGAGCAGTTCTTC.

This clonotype was seen ten or more times. The chain is built from TRBV7-8 and TRBJ1-1, with D tentatively TRBD1 (6 bases). The CDR3 is 14 residues long. Germline CDR1 and CDR2: SGHVS and FQNEAQ. Trimming left V 2 bases short and J 4 bases short, with 11 bases between. DNA for the CDR3: TGTGCCAGCAGCTTACTCACAGGGAGCACTGAAGCTTTCTTT. Translating it yields CASSLLTGSTEAFF.

In this sample, this clonotype turned up many times. The J gene is TRBJ2-7, the V gene TRBV20-1; 8 nucleotides align to TRBD1. Trimming cost V 0 bases and J 6 bases; bases outside gene matches: 4. The germline CDR1 and CDR2 sequences are DFQATT and SNEGSKA (reference sequence). The CDR3 runs to 13 residues. The CDR3 is CSARDPGGLEQYF. Here the CDR3 DNA reads TGCAGTGCTAGAGATCCAGGGGGCCTCGAGCAGTACTTC.

This clonotype was detected many times. The chain is built from TRBV18 and TRBJ2-3; tentatively, D is TRBD1 or TRBD2 (6 bases each). The CDR3 spans 16 residues. V shed 4 bases and J shed 2 bases, with 16 bases lying between them. Germline CDR1 is KGHSH and CDR2 is LQKENI. CDR3 residues: CASSLFSGANTDTQYF. The DNA of the CDR3 is TGTGCCAGCTCACTTTTCTCGGGGGCGAACACAGATACGCAGTATTTT.

There are many counts of this clonotype. V is TRBV20-1 and J is TRBJ1-1; D uncertain. V was pared by 8 bases and J by 0 bases, with 13 bases between. CDR3 length: 13 residues. Per germline, CDR1 DFQATT and CDR2 SNEGSKA (reference sequence). CDR3 DNA: TGCAGTAAAATTAGGGATTTGAACACTGAAGCTTTCTTT. Protein sequence: CSKIRDLNTEAFF.

This clonotype was counted at least ten times. V usage is TRBV29-1 and J usage is TRBJ2-5; D is ambiguous. The CDR3 length is 15 residues. Between the trimmed V and J ends, which lost 2 bases and 1 base, there was a span of 14 bases. Germline V lookup: CDR1 SQVTM, CDR2 ANQGSEA. In nucleotides, the CDR3 is TGCAGCGTTGAAAATCCCCGGGTCGGCCAAGAGACCCAGTACTTC. As protein: CSVENPRVGQETQYF.

The chain joins TRBV20-1 to TRBJ2-6; a possible D gene is TRBD2 (6 bases). The V and J ends lost 1 base and 1 base respectively, with 8 bases between them. This CDR3 has 15 residues. Germline CDR1 DFQATT, CDR2 SNEGSKA (reference sequence). The CDR3 DNA follows: TGCAGTGCTAGAGCCGCGGGGTCTGGGGCCAACGTCCTGACTTTC. Translation gives CSARAAGSGANVLTF.

At least ten counts were recorded for this clonotype. V is TRBV11-1 and J is TRBJ2-2; TRBD1 agrees at 10 bases. The junction had 5 bases not matched to a gene; V was cut back by 6 bases and J by 7 bases. Per germline, CDR1 SGHAT and CDR2 FQDESV (reference sequence). The CDR3 loop spans 14 amino acids. CDR3 in amino acids: CASRPGTGVGELFF. CDR3 in DNA: TGTGCCAGCAGGCCCGGGACAGGGGTCGGGGAGCTGTTTTTT.

This clonotype has at least ten counts. V gene TRBV19 combines with J gene TRBJ1-5; D is undetermined. The CDR3 spans 14 residues. V was clipped by 1 base and J by 3 bases, with 7 bases between them. Germline loops: CDR1 LNHDA, CDR2 SQIVND (reference sequence). CDR3 region: CASSIGTANQPQHF. CDR3 nucleotides: TGTGCCAGTAGTATAGGCACAGCCAATCAGCCCCAGCATTTT.

Ten or more counts support this clonotype. This rearrangement joins TRBV7-8 to TRBJ2-1; maybe TRBD2 (6 bases). Germline CDR1 is SGHVS and CDR2 is FQNEAQ. The CDR3 spans 14 residues. V was trimmed by 2 bases and J by 5 bases, leaving 10 bases between them. This CDR3 reads CASSLSEGNNEQFF. The CDR3 bases are TGTGCCAGCAGCTTATCGGAGGGGAACAATGAGCAGTTCTTC.

This clonotype was seen at least ten times. The V call is TRBV3-1, the J call TRBJ1-4; D ambiguous. The CDR3 runs to 14 residues. The germline V and J ends were trimmed by 4 bases and 6 bases, with 12 bases remaining between them. Germline values: CDR1 LGHDT, CDR2 YNNKEL (reference sequence). The CDR3 loop reads CASSPRGWDEKLFF. The DNA of the CDR3 is TGTGCCAGCAGCCCTCGAGGTTGGGATGAAAAACTGTTTTTT.

This clonotype has ten or more counts. The chain joins TRBV2 to TRBJ2-7; no firm D call. The length of the CDR3 is 15 residues. The V and J ends lost 8 bases and 1 base respectively, with 18 bases between them. Germline V gene sequence: CDR1 SNHLY, CDR2 FYNNEI. The CDR3 DNA sequence: TGTGCCAGCTTGACCACCGGACGGCCTTCCTACGAGCAGTACTTC. It yields the protein CASLTTGRPSYEQYF.

This clonotype was seen a few times. This chain connects TRBV3-1 to TRBJ1-2; 7 bases agree with TRBD1. The CDR3 is 17 residues long. After removal of 1 base from V and 0 bases from J, the junction contained 8 bases not matched to a gene. CDR1 LGHDT and CDR2 YNNKEL come from the germline V gene (reference sequence). The CDR3 DNA reads TGTGCCAGCAGCCAAGTTATCCCCGGGACAGCTAACTATGGCTACACCTTC. Its protein product is CASSQVIPGTANYGYTF. Looking up the rest from reference TRBV3-1 and TRBJ1-2 gives the full variable domain: DTAVSQTPKYLVTQMGNDKSIKCEQNLGHDTMYWYKQDSKKFLKIMFSYNNKELIINETVPNRFSPKSPDKAHLNLHINSLELGDSAVYFCASSQVIPGTANYGYTFGSGTRLTVV.

This chain links TRBV9 with TRBJ2-2; D may be TRBD1 or TRBD2 (6 bases each). There are 15 residues in the CDR3. The V end was cut by 3 bases, the J end by 5 bases, with 14 bases between. Looked up from germline, CDR1 is SGDLS and CDR2 is YYNGEE. The CDR3 DNA reads as TGTGCCAGCAGCGCCGGAGGGGGATTAACCGGGGAGCTGTTTTTT. It codes for CASSAGGGLTGELFF.

This clonotype was seen repeatedly, ten times or more. The chain employs TRBV3-1 and TRBJ1-4, with D hard to call. This CDR3 comprises 12 residues. The V end was cut by 8 bases, the J end by 4 bases, with 8 bases between. Per the germline V gene, CDR1 is LGHDT and CDR2 is YNNKEL (reference sequence). CDR3 sequence: CASSHLNEKLFF. CDR3 coding DNA: TGTGCCAGCTCCCACCTTAATGAAAAACTGTTTTTT.